A selection of T cell receptor beta chains follows, all from one sample in a study of blood T cells in healthy people across ages. TCRdb re-derived calls from the 5' RACE reads in MiXCR, one entry per CDR3 protein. The data hold 1.5 million to 2 million distinct CDR3 sequences, with approximately 40% observed a single time. The sample comprised blood. These receptors all come from a human donor in good health. CDR3s leave out the opening cysteine and the closing phenylalanine or tryptophan.

cdr3_length: 11; v_call: TRBV20-1; cdr3_aa: SVAGTVSYEQY
cdr3_length: 13; v_call: TRBV10-3; cdr3_aa: AISAGTSGVGEQF
cdr3_length: 14; v_call: TRBV12-3/TRBV12-4; cdr3_aa: ASSEGAGNMNTEAF
cdr3_length: 14; v_call: TRBV24-1; cdr3_aa: ATSDFSDRGWETQY
cdr3_length: 13; v_call: TRBV12-3/TRBV12-4; cdr3_aa: ASSYWGAGADTQY
cdr3_length: 12; v_call: TRBV18; cdr3_aa: ASFPGHLNTEAF
cdr3_length: 12; v_call: TRBV24-1; cdr3_aa: ATSDWDSPNEQF
cdr3_length: 11; v_call: TRBV29-1; cdr3_aa: SVSRQGLNEQF
cdr3_length: 10; v_call: TRBV7-9; cdr3_aa: ASGPGGIEAF
cdr3_length: 14; v_call: TRBV27; cdr3_aa: ASSLSIKLAWYEQY
cdr3_length: 14; v_call: TRBV4-2; cdr3_aa: ASSARDRGFSPEQY
cdr3_length: 13; v_call: TRBV24-1; cdr3_aa: ATSDVRRGADTQY
cdr3_length: 14; v_call: TRBV9; cdr3_aa: ASSEDPRGSTDTQY
cdr3_length: 15; v_call: TRBV20-1; cdr3_aa: SARWEAGGPNYNEQF
cdr3_length: 13; v_call: TRBV14; cdr3_aa: ASSPPGAVHYGYT
cdr3_length: 12; v_call: TRBV12-3/TRBV12-4; cdr3_aa: ASSLNGAYYEQY
cdr3_length: 13; v_call: TRBV6-2/TRBV6-3; cdr3_aa: ASSYQDRGAYEQY
cdr3_length: 8; v_call: TRBV2; cdr3_aa: ASSEDGYT
cdr3_length: 10; v_call: TRBV12-3/TRBV12-4; cdr3_aa: ASSLFRDQAF
cdr3_length: 10; v_call: TRBV20-1; cdr3_aa: SASLTEEAQY
cdr3_length: 13; v_call: TRBV4-2; cdr3_aa: ASSQAYTVTYEQY
cdr3_length: 12; v_call: TRBV6-5; cdr3_aa: ASSYGTGVNEQF
cdr3_length: 12; v_call: TRBV12-3/TRBV12-4; cdr3_aa: ASSAQGLGNEQF
cdr3_length: 11; v_call: TRBV5-6; cdr3_aa: ASSFEGSGEQY
cdr3_length: 12; v_call: TRBV2; cdr3_aa: ASSDPRTRNIQY
cdr3_length: 13; v_call: TRBV6-6; cdr3_aa: ASSSDGTGFYEQY
cdr3_length: 13; v_call: TRBV20-1; cdr3_aa: SARVRRTGSDGAF
cdr3_length: 12; v_call: TRBV13; cdr3_aa: ASSQPNRGNIQY
cdr3_length: 12; v_call: TRBV12-3/TRBV12-4; cdr3_aa: ASRYDSSSYEQY
cdr3_length: 11; v_call: TRBV15; cdr3_aa: ATTWIQGQPQH
cdr3_length: 11; v_call: TRBV4-1; cdr3_aa: ASSAGQPFEAF
cdr3_length: 12; v_call: TRBV20-1; cdr3_aa: SALPGGTNTEAF
cdr3_length: 11; v_call: TRBV29-1; cdr3_aa: SVDLAGRESQY
cdr3_length: 11; v_call: TRBV6-6; cdr3_aa: ASSYLITYEQY
cdr3_length: 13; v_call: TRBV7-2; cdr3_aa: ASSTSGVYNSPLH
cdr3_length: 11; v_call: TRBV29-1; cdr3_aa: SVRVRGRYEQY
cdr3_length: 12; v_call: TRBV5-1; cdr3_aa: ASSSLAGNNEQF
cdr3_length: 12; v_call: TRBV4-2; cdr3_aa: ASSQSGSTDTQY
cdr3_length: 12; v_call: TRBV10-3; cdr3_aa: AISEPGLANEQF